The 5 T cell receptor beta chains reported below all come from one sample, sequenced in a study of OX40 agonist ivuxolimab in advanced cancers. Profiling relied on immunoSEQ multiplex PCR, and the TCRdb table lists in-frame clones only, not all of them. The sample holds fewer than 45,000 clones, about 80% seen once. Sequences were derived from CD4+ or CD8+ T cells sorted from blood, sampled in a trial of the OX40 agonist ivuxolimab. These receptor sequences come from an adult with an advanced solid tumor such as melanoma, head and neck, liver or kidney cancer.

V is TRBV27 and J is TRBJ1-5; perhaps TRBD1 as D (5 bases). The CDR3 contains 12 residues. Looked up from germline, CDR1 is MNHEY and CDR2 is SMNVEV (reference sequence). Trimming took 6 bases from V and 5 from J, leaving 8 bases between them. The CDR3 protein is CASRRGDQPQHF. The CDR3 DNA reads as TGTGCCAGCAGGCGGGGGGATCAGCCCCAGCATTTT.

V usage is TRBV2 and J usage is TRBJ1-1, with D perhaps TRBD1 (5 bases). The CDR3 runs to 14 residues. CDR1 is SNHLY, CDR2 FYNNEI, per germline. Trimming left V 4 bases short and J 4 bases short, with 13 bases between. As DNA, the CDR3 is TGTGCCAGCAGTGTTTGGCAGGGCACCACTGAAGCTTTCTTT. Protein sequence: CASSVWQGTTEAFF.

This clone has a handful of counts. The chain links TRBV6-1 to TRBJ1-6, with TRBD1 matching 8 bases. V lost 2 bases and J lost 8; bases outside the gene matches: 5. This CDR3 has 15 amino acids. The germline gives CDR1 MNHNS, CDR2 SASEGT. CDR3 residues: CASSESTGAYSPLHF. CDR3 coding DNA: TGTGCCAGCAGTGAATCGACAGGGGCGTATTCACCCCTCCACTTT.

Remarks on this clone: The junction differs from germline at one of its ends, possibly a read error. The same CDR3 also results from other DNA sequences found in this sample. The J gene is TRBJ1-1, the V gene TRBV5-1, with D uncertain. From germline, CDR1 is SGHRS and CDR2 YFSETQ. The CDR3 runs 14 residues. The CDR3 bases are TGCGCCAGCAGCGAACAATTCATGAACACTGAGGCTTTCTTT. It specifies CASSEQFMNTEAFF.

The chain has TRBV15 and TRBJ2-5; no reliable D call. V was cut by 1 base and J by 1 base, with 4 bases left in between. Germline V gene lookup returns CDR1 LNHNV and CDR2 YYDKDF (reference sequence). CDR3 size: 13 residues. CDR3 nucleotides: TGTGCCACCAGCAGAGCCGTCCAAGAGACCCAGTACTTC. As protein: CATSRAVQETQYF.